The source of this T cell receptor (beta chain) is a study of T-cell memory formation after mild COVID-19. Concerning this clonotype: Its antigen is unidentified.

One entry per CDR3 protein, called by TCRdb with MiXCR from the 5' RACE reads. The table shows about 340,000 distinct CDR3 sequences, with approximately 15% occurring only once. The study's findings and limits: Whether day 37 second-wave clones are SARS-CoV-2-specific was not confirmed. Mainly CM and EM harbored the contracting CD4+ clones; mainly EMRA harbored the CD8+ ones.

The sequenced sample was PBMCs or a T cell subset sorted from them (not recorded which). The sequence was collected from a young man who had mild COVID-19 (a few samples of this study predate the infection). Cell type and time point are not known.

As DNA, the CDR3 is TGCGCCAGCAGCCAAGAACAGGCCTCTAACTATGGCTACACCTTC. This gives the protein CASSQEQASNYGYTF. This rearrangement joins TRBV4-3 to TRBJ1-2; weak D call: TRBD1 (5 bases). The CDR3 has 15 amino acids. Germline lookup yields CDR1 LGHNA and CDR2 YSLEER. Trimming removed 0 bases from V and 0 bases from J, with 8 bases in between.